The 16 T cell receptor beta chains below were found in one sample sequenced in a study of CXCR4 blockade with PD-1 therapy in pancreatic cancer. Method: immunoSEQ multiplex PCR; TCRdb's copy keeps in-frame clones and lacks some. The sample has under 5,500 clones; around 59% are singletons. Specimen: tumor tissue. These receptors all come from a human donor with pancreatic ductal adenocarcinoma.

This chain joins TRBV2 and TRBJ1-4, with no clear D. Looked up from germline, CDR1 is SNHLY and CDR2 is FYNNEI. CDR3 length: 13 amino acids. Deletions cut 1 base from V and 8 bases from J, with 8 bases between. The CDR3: CASSEGAGEKLFF. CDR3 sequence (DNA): TGTGCCAGCAGTGAAGGCGCTGGGGAAAAACTGTTTTTT.

CDR3 region: CASSPRQGGNEQFF. DNA of the CDR3: TGTGCCAGCTCACCGAGACAGGGGGGAAATGAGCAGTTCTTC. This chain joins TRBV18 and TRBJ2-1; TRBD1 matches 9 bases. CDR3 length equals 14 residues. Losses at the gene ends were 3 bases for V and 7 bases for J; bases not matched to a gene: 4. Germline V CDR1 and CDR2: KGHSH, LQKENI.

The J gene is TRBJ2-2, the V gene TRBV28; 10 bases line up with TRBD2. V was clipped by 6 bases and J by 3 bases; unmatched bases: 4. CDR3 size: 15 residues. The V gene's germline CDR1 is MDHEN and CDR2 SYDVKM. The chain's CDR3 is CASRGLAWDTGELFF. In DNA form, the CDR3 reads TGTGCCAGCAGGGGACTAGCGTGGGACACCGGGGAGCTGTTTTTT.

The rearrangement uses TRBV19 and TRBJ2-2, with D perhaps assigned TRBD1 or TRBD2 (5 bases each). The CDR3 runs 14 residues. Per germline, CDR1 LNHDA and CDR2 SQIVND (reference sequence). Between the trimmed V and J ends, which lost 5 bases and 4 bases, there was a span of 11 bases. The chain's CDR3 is CASSRDPSTGELFF. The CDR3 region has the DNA TGTGCCAGTAGTCGGGACCCCAGCACCGGGGAGCTGTTTTTT.

CDR3 region: CASSTRSPPAEAFF. CDR3 DNA sequence: TGTGCCAGTAGTACCCGTTCCCCGCCAGCTGAAGCTTTCTTT. The chain has TRBV19 and TRBJ1-1; D not resolved. The CDR3 has 14 residues. Germline V gives CDR1 LNHDA, CDR2 SQIVND (reference sequence). Trimming removed 4 bases from V and 6 bases from J, with 15 bases in between. The full variable domain, in which reference TRBV19 and TRBJ1-1 provide the parts outside the CDR3, is DGGITQSPKYLFRKEGQNVTLSCEQNLNHDAMYWYRQDPGQGLRLIYYSQIVNDFQKGDIAEGYSVSREKKESFPLTVTSAQKNPTAFYLCASSTRSPPAEAFFGQGTRLTVV.

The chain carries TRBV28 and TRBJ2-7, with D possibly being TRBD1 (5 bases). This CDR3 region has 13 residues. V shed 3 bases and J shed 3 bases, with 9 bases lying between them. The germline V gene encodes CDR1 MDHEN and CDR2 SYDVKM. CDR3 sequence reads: CASSFPGNYEQYF. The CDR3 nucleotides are TGTGCCAGCAGTTTCCCAGGGAACTACGAGCAGTACTTC.

The CDR3, as DNA: TGCGCCAGCAGCCAAGCACAGGGGGCAAGGGAAAAACTGTTTTTT. It specifies CASSQAQGAREKLFF. This chain uses TRBV5-1 with TRBJ1-4; 9 bases are a match to TRBD1. This CDR3 is 15 amino acids long. In germline, CDR1 is SGHRS, CDR2 YFSETQ. Trimming at V came to 4 bases and at J to 8 bases, leaving 9 bases not matched to a gene.

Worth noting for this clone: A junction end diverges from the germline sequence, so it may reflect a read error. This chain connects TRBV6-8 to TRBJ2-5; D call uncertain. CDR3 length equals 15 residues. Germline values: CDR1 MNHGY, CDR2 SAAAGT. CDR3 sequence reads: CASRAELNPAEAQYF. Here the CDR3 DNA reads TGTGCCAGCAGGGCGGAACTGAATCCCGCAGAGGCCCAGTACTTC.

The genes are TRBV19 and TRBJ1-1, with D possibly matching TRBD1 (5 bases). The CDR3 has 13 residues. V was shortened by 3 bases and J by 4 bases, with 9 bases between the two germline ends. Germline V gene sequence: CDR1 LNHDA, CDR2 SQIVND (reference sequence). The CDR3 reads CASSMGPTTEAFF. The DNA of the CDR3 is TGTGCCAGTAGTATGGGACCGACCACTGAAGCTTTCTTT.

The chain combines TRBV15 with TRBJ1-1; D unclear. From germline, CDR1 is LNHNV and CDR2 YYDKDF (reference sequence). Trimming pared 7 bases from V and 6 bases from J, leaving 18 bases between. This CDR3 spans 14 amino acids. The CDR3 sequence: CATIFRLLIPEAFF. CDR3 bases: TGTGCCACCATCTTTCGGCTCCTGATCCCTGAAGCTTTCTTT.

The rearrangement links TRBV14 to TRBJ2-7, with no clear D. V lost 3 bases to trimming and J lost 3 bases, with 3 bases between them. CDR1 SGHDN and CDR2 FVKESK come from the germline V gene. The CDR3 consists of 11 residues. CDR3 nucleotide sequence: TGTGCCAGCAGCCATGGCTACGAGCAGTACTTC. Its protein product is CASSHGYEQYF.

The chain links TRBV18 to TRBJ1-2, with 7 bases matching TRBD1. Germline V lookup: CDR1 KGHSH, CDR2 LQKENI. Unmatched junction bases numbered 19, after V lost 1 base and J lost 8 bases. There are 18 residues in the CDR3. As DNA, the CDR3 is TGTGCCAGCTCACCACTTCGGCAGGGGGGCAGAGTAGGGGTCGGCTACACCTTC. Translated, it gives CASSPLRQGGRVGVGYTF.

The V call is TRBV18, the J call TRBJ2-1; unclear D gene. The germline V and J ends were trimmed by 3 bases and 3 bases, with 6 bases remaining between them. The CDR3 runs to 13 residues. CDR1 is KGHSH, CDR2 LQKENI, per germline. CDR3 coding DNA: TGTGCCAGCTCACCCGACGGCTACAATGAGCAGTTCTTC. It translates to CASSPDGYNEQFF.

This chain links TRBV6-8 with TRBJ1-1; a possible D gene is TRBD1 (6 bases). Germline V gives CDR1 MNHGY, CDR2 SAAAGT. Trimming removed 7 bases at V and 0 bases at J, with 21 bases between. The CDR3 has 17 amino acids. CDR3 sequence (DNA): TGTGCCAGCATTAGCGCCAGGGGACTTTCTATGAACACTGAAGCTTTCTTT. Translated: CASISARGLSMNTEAFF.

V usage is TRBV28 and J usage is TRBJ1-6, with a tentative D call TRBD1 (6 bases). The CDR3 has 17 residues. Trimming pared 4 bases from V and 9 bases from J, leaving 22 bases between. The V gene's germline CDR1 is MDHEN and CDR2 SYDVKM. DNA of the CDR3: TGTGCCAGCAGTTCCCTTGGAGCCAGGGGTTGGAGTTCACCCCTCCACTTT. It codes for CASSSLGARGWSSPLHF.

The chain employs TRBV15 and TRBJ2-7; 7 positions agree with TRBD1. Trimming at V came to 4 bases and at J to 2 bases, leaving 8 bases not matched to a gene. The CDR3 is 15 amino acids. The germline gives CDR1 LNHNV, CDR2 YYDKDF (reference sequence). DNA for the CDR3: TGTGCCACCAGCACCCGGAACAGGGGTACCTACGAGCAGTACTTC. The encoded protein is CATSTRNRGTYEQYF.